The rows below give T cell receptor beta chains drawn from one sample of a study of blood T cells in healthy people across ages. TCRdb re-called the 5' RACE reads through MiXCR, storing one row per CDR3 protein. Of hundreds of thousands of distinct CDR3 sequences listed, nearly 60% were seen once; the top ten hold about 20%. The sequencing sample was made of blood. The receptor source for this set is a man aged 30 to 45 in good health. Both conserved end residues are part of each CDR3. D genes are given only for firm matches.

D,V,J,CDR3
-,TRBV9,-,CASSVLVGYEQYF
-,TRBV12-3/TRBV12-4,TRBJ1-2,CASSSRMGYTF
TRBD2,TRBV24-1,-,CATSDALLLRGQLAGGNYEQYF
-,TRBV10-3,TRBJ2-5,CATGYGLQETQYF
TRBD1,TRBV7-9,TRBJ2-3,CASSGAGTGEADTQYF
TRBD1,TRBV29-1,TRBJ2-6,CSVDTAGGDSGANVLTF
-,TRBV27,TRBJ2-5,CASSSGGGYPETQYF
-,TRBV12-3/TRBV12-4,-,CASSVGVAEETQYF
-,TRBV20-1,TRBJ2-2,CSVDRHTGELFF
TRBD1,TRBV20-1,TRBJ2-1,CSAEGANEQFF
TRBD1,TRBV20-1,-,CSARVDRVRETQYF
-,TRBV20-1,TRBJ1-6,CSARWEGEDSPLHF
TRBD1,TRBV29-1,TRBJ2-5,CSAAGTGGLGETQYF
-,TRBV6-1,TRBJ2-5,CASSEYRGGETQYF
-,TRBV6-6,TRBJ2-7,CASIPQTGRTQYF
-,TRBV7-8,TRBJ2-5,CASRLPGHPSQETQYF
TRBD2,TRBV28,TRBJ2-1,CASRTGGTYNEQFF
-,TRBV10-1,TRBJ2-5,CASSDEGILETQYF
-,TRBV29-1,TRBJ2-7,CSVESGMSYEQYF
-,TRBV5-1,TRBJ2-5,CASSLLMQQETQYF
-,TRBV20-1,TRBJ2-1,CSAGRGQLSFANEQFF
TRBD2,TRBV5-1,TRBJ2-1,CASSLTSVEQFF
-,TRBV6-5,TRBJ2-5,CASSFNGEAETQYF
TRBD2,TRBV12-3/TRBV12-4,TRBJ2-7,CASSVSGALYEQYF
TRBD1,TRBV15,TRBJ1-2,CATSGTIIAGTGNNYDYTF
-,TRBV9,TRBJ1-1,CASSPRDTEAFF
-,TRBV30,TRBJ2-2,CAWSLVAGELFF
-,TRBV7-2,TRBJ1-2,CASSLGANGYTF
-,TRBV4-2,TRBJ2-5,CASSQGAYQETQYF
-,TRBV4-2,TRBJ2-1,CASGPIGTQWEQFF
-,TRBV29-1,TRBJ2-1,CSVTRVQRGEQFF
TRBD1,TRBV10-3,TRBJ1-5,CAISDSQGEGNQPQHF
TRBD1,TRBV19,-,CASSKAGGHEQYF
-,TRBV28,TRBJ2-7,CASSLMYEQYF
TRBD1,TRBV29-1,TRBJ2-6,CSVVLGQGTLSGANVLTF
-,TRBV14,TRBJ2-2,CASSASPTGELFF
-,TRBV6-5,-,CASSLDIQFYEQYF
-,TRBV4-3,-,CASSQEAGNDYEQYF
TRBD2,TRBV6-6,TRBJ2-3,CASSYSAGGPDTQYF
-,TRBV2,TRBJ2-1,CASSEAVGAEKFF
-,TRBV5-6,TRBJ2-6,CASGPSVNVLTF
-,TRBV20-1,TRBJ2-5,CSARNIGGRETQYF
-,TRBV14,TRBJ2-7,CASSHWLTGYEQYF
-,TRBV15,TRBJ2-1,CATSRETGTEQFF
-,TRBV4-1,-,CASSLREGVNYEQYF
TRBD2,TRBV10-3,TRBJ2-5,CATRLAANNEQYF
-,TRBV12-3/TRBV12-4,TRBJ2-3,CASSLELRQTDTQYF
-,TRBV7-9,TRBJ2-5,CASRRGNEQYF
TRBD2,TRBV3-1,TRBJ2-3,CASSLRLARDTQYF
-,TRBV20-1,TRBJ2-3,CSAPGATDTQYF
TRBD1,TRBV29-1,TRBJ2-5,CSVGTGLEETQYF
-,TRBV7-2,-,CASSLVRDIYEQYF
-,TRBV19,TRBJ1-4,CASISVGGDEKLFF
TRBD1,TRBV6-1,TRBJ2-7,CASSILRQGNLYEQYF
-,TRBV12-3/TRBV12-4,TRBJ2-3,CATADRNTQYF
-,TRBV7-9,TRBJ2-1,CASSTPRGNNEQFF
TRBD1,TRBV15,TRBJ2-5,CATSGDRERTQYF
TRBD1,TRBV12-3/TRBV12-4,TRBJ2-2,CASSRYPGTGIEELFF